This T cell receptor beta chain comes out of a study of blood T cell repertoires in COVID-19. Across the whole study: Collection of acute and convalescent COVID-19 samples took place in the United States, Italy and Spain. Sample material is recorded as cDNA or gDNA derived from T cells, B-cell-depleted T cells, or PBMCs.

In the authors' workflow: How many nucleated cells were present was estimated from reference gene primer amplification. Method: immunoSEQ multiplex PCR; TCRdb's copy keeps in-frame clones and lacks some. Clone size and V and J calls were adopted from that table, with D and trimming inferred from the DNA. The sample lists 150,000 or so clones; over 70% were seen once. This TCR was sampled from a human donor in a cohort sampled during active COVID-19. What was sequenced was peripheral blood.

DNA for the CDR3: TGCAGTGCAACCGTGACAGGGGCCCAGCATTTT. The encoded protein is CSATVTGAQHF. The J gene is TRBJ1-5, the V gene TRBV20-1, with 8 bases fitting TRBD1. Trimming at V came to 6 bases and at J to 11 bases, leaving 6 bases not matched to a gene. The germline CDR1 and CDR2 sequences are DFQATT and SNEGSKA (reference sequence). There are 11 residues in the CDR3.